The clone carrying this T cell receptor (beta chain) was observed many times. Antigen: not known. This sample stems from a study of metastatic and nonmetastatic thyroid tumors. Study overall: Blood and tumor or nodule tissue repertoires from malignant and benign thyroid patients were compared.

In the study's own analysis: The study's classifier, a distant-metastasis tool for papillary thyroid cancer, was built using CDR3 differences across clinicopathological groups. TCRdb re-clonotyped the PCR reads through MiXCR. The V and J calls follow TCRdb's processing rather than the paper's. The sample lists about 32,000 clones; approximately 25% were seen once. Every patient underwent thyroid surgery untreated. The study's findings and limits: Reportedly, malignant thyroid tumors had significantly higher TCR beta diversity than benign nodules, in blood and tumor.

The clonotype was recovered from a female donor with papillary thyroid cancer or a benign thyroid nodule (not recorded which). Some clones in this sample may be carry-over from other donors' samples. The material sequenced was blood.

CDR3 sequence (DNA): TGTGTCATAATGTGGCCAGGGCCCTACGAGCAGTACTTC. Translating it yields CVIMWPGPYEQYF. V is TRBV19 and J is TRBJ2-7, with TRBD1 as a possible D gene (5 bases). The CDR3 covers 13 residues. In germline, CDR1 is LNHDA, CDR2 SQIVND (reference sequence).